These 7 T cell receptor beta chains share one sample of origin, sequenced in a study of vaccination effects on CD4 cells after COVID-19. Their specific antigens are unknown. Assay used: immunoSEQ multiplex PCR; TCRdb lists only in-frame clones, some missing. The sample lists 40,000 to 50,000 clones; roughly 70% were seen once. The ViraFEST assay expanded antigen-specific CD4+ T cells with viral peptide pools before sequencing. Following culture for 9 to 11 days, CD4+ T cells were isolated. Vaccine recipients lacked prior SARS-CoV-2 infection and had negative nucleocapsid antibodies. The input for sequencing was CD4+ T cells from PBMCs cultured with HCoV-OC43 spike peptides, taken before COVID-19 vaccination. Subset specified: HCoV-OC43 spike overlapping peptide pool stimulation. Source of these receptors: a human donor who received a COVID-19 vaccine.

The chain joins TRBV6-1 to TRBJ1-5; D might be TRBD1 (6 bases). CDR3 length: 17 amino acids. The germline gives CDR1 MNHNS, CDR2 SASEGT. The V gene lost 0 bases and the J gene lost 7 bases, with 19 bases spanning the gap. DNA of the CDR3: TGTGCCAGCAGTGAAGCGCCCGGGGGCCGGGTCGGGCAGCCCCAGCATTTT. Its protein product is CASSEAPGGRVGQPQHF.

V is TRBV30 and J is TRBJ1-4; 7 bases line up with TRBD1. Germline V gene lookup returns CDR1 GTSNPN and CDR2 SVGIG (reference sequence). This CDR3 contains 15 residues. V shed 0 bases, J shed 8 bases, and the junction held 9 bases outside the gene matches. In DNA, the CDR3 is TGTGCCTGGAGTGTAACCGACAGGGTCGGGGAAAAACTGTTTTTT. It yields the protein CAWSVTDRVGEKLFF.

Concerning this clone: The DNA is omitted, as the CDR3 cannot be located on it reliably, and the CDR3 follows TCRdb's listing. This chain links TRBV2 with TRBJ1-1. The CDR3 is made up of 14 amino acids, end residues included. Per the germline V gene, CDR1 is SNHLY and CDR2 is FYNNEI. Here the CDR3 reads CASILGLENTEAFF.

The CDR3 loop is CASSQGTSTSSYNEQFF. The CDR3, as DNA: TGCGCCAGCAGCCAAGGGACTAGCACAAGCTCCTACAATGAGCAGTTCTTC. The chain joins TRBV4-3 to TRBJ2-1, with TRBD2 identical over 8 bases. This CDR3 has 17 residues. V lost 1 base, J lost 0 bases, and 5 bases stayed unmatched. Germline-derived CDR1 and CDR2 are LGHNA and YSLEER.

The V gene is TRBV7-2, the J gene TRBJ2-3, with a weak D call TRBD2 (5 bases). The CDR3 is 16 amino acids. The V end was cut by 5 bases, the J end by 1 base, with 16 bases between. Germline-derived CDR1 and CDR2 are SGHTA and FQGNSA. CDR3 amino acids: CASSLAAGPGTDTQYF. CDR3 in DNA: TGTGCCAGCAGCCTCGCGGCGGGTCCCGGCACAGATACGCAGTATTTT.

The chain combines TRBV19 with TRBJ2-7; no definite D call. CDR3 length equals 11 residues. Trimming removed 4 bases from V and 4 bases from J, with 5 bases in between. The germline V gene has CDR1 LNHDA and CDR2 SQIVND (reference sequence). The CDR3 is CASSSPYEQYF. CDR3 sequence (DNA): TGTGCCAGTAGTAGCCCATACGAGCAGTACTTC.

For the CDR3, the DNA is TGTGCCAGTAGTCAGGTCGGGCAGGGAAAGTACGAGCAGTACTTC. This sequence encodes CASSQVGQGKYEQYF. The chain carries TRBV19 and TRBJ2-7; tentatively, D is TRBD1 (5 bases). V was cut by 5 bases and J by 4 bases, with 18 bases left in between. The germline CDR1 and CDR2 sequences are LNHDA and SQIVND (reference sequence). The CDR3 has 15 amino acids.